The T cell receptor beta chain under discussion was sequenced for a study of blood T cell repertoires in COVID-19. As for the study in general: PBMCs, B-cell-depleted T cells, or T cells provided the cDNA or gDNA that made up the material.

In the source study's methods: Reference gene primer amplification gave nucleated cell count estimates. Assay: immunoSEQ multiplex PCR; the TCRdb copy retains only in-frame clones and omits some. V, J and clone size reflect that table, while D and trimming were determined from the DNA. The sample contains 170,000 or so clones, around 85% of which appear only once. Germline lookup yields CDR1 SGHTA and CDR2 FQGNSA. V dropped 5 bases and J dropped 0; count of bases not matched to a gene: 6. The CDR3 consists of 15 residues. The TCR was taken from a man in his forties or fifties with active or convalescent COVID-19. Sequenced sample: peripheral blood. J is TRBJ2-7 and V is TRBV7-2, with 8 positions matching TRBD1. CDR3 in amino acids: CASSRYRGSSYEQYF. CDR3 bases: TGTGCCAGCAGCCGGTACAGGGGGAGCTCCTACGAGCAGTACTTC. Combining the CDR3 with reference TRBV7-2 and TRBJ2-7 gives the whole variable domain GAGVSQSPSNKVTEKGKDVELRCDPISGHTALYWYRQSLGQGLEFLIYFQGNSAPDKSGLPSDRFSAERTGGSVSTLTIQRTQQEDSAVYLCASSRYRGSSYEQYFGPGTRLTVT.